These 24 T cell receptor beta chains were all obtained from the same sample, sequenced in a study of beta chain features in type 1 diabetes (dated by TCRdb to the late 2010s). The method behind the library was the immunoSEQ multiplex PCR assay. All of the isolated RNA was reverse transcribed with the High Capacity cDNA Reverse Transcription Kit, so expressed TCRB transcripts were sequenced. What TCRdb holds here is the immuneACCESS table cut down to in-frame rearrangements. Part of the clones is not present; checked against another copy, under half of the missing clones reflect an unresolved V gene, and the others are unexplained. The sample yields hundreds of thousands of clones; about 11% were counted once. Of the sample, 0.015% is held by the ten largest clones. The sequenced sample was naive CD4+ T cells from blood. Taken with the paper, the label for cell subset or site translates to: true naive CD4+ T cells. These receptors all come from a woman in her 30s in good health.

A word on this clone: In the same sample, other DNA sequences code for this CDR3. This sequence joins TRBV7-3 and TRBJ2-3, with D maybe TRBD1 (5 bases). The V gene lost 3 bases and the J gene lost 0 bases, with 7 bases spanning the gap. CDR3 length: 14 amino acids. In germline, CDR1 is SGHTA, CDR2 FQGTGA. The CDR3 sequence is CASSLGRSTDTQYF. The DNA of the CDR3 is TGTGCCAGCAGCTTGGGGCGTAGCACAGATACGCAGTATTTT.

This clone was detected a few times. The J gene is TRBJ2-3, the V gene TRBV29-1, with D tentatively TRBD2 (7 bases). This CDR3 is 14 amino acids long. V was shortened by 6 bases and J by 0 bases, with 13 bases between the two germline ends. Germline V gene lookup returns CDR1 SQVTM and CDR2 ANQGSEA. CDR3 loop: CSVGGAASTDTQYF. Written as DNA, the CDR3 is TGCAGCGTGGGGGGGGCAGCGAGCACAGATACGCAGTATTTT.

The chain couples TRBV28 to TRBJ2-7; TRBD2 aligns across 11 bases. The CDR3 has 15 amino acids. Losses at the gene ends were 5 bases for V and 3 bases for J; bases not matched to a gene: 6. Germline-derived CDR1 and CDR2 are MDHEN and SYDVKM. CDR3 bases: TGTGCCAGCAGTGGGGGCACTAGCGGGAGCTACGAGCAGTACTTC. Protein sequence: CASSGGTSGSYEQYF. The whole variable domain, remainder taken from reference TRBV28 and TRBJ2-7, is DVKVTQSSRYLVKRTGEKVFLECVQDMDHENMFWYRQDPGLGLRLIYFSYDVKMKEKGDIPEGYSVSREKKERFSLILESASTNQTSMYLCASSGGTSGSYEQYFGPGTRLTVT.

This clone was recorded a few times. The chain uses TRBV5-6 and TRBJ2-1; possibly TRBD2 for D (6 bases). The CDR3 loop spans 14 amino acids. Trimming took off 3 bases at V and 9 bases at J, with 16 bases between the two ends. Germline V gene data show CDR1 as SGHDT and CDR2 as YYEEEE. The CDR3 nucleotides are TGTGCCAGCAGCTGGGGGACTCCGGTAGTTGAGCAGTTCTTC. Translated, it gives CASSWGTPVVEQFF. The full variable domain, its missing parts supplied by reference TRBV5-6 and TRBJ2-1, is DAGVTQSPTHLIKTRGQQVTLRCSPKSGHDTVSWYQQALGQGPQFIFQYYEEEERQRGNFPDRFSGHQFPNYSSELNVNALLLGDSALYLCASSWGTPVVEQFFGPGTRLTVL.

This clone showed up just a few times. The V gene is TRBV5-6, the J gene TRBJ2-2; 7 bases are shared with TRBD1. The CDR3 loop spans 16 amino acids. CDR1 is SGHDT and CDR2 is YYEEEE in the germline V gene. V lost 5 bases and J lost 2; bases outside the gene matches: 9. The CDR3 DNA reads TGTGCCAGCAGGTTTCGGGACAGTGGCAACACCGGGGAGCTGTTTTTT. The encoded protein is CASRFRDSGNTGELFF.

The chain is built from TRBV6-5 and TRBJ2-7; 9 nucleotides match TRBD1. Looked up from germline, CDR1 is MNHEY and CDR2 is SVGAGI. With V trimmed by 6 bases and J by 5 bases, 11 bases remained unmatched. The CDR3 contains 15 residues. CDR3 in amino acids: CASRRTGAWAHEQYF. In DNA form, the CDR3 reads TGTGCCAGCAGGAGGACAGGGGCCTGGGCCCACGAGCAGTACTTC.

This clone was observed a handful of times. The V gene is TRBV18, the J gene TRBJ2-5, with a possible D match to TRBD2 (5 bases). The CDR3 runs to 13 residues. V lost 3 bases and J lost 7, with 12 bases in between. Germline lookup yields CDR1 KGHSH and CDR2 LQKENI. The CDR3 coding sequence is TGTGCCAGCTCACCGTTTCTAGCCACGACCCAGTACTTC. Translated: CASSPFLATTQYF.

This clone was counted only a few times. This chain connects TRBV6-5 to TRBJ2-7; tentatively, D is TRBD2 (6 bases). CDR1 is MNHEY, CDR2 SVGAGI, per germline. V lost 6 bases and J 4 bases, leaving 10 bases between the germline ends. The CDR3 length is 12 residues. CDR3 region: CASRGTSYEQYF. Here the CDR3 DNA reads TGTGCCAGCAGAGGGACTTCATACGAGCAGTACTTC.

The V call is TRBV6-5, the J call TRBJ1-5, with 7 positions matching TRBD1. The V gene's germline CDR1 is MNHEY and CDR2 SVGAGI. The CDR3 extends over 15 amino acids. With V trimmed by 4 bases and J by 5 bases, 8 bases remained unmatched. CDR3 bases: TGTGCCAGCAGTTTGGGACAGCCAGTGGATCAGCCCCAGCATTTT. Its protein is CASSLGQPVDQPQHF.

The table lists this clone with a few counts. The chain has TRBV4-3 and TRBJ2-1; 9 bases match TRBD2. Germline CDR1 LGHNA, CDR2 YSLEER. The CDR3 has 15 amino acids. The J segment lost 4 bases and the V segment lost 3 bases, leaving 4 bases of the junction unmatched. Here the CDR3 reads CASSQRTSDYNEQFF. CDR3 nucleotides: TGCGCCAGCAGCCAGAGGACTAGCGATTACAATGAGCAGTTCTTC.

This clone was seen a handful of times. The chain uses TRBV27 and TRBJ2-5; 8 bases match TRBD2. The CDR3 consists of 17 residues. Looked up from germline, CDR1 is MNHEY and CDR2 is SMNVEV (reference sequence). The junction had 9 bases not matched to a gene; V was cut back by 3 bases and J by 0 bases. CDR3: CASSLGIGRGYQETQYF. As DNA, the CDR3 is TGTGCCAGCAGTTTGGGGATCGGGAGGGGGTACCAAGAGACCCAGTACTTC.

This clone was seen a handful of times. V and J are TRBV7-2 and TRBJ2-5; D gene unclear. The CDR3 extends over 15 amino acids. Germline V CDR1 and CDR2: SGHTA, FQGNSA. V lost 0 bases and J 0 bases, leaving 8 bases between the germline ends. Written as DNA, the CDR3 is TGTGCCAGCAGCTTAGCGCAAACATACCAAGAGACCCAGTACTTC. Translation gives CASSLAQTYQETQYF.

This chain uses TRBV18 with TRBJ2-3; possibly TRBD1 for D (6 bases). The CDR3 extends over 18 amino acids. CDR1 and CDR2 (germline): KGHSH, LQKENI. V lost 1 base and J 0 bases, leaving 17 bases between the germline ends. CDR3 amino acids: CASSPLPRTVTSTDTQYF. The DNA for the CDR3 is TGTGCCAGCTCACCACTCCCCCGGACAGTCACTAGCACAGATACGCAGTATTTT.

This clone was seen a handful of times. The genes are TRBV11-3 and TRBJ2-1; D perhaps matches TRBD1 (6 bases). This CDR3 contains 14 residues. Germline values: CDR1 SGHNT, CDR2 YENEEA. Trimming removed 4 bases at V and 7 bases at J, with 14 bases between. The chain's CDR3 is CASSSPDSRNEQFF. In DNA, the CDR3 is TGTGCCAGCAGCTCGCCGGACAGCCGTAATGAGCAGTTCTTC.

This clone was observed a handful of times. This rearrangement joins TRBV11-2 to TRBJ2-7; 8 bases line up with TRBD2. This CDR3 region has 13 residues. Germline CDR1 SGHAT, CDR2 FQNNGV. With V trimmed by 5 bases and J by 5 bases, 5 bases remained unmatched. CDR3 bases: TGTGCCAGCAGCCCGGGACTAGGTAACGAGCAGTACTTC. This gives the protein CASSPGLGNEQYF.

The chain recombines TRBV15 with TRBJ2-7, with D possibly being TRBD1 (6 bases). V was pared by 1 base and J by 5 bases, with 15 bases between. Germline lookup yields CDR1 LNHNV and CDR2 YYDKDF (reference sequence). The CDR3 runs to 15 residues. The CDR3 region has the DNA TGTGCCACCAGCAGAGCGCAGACAGGAGTGGACGAGCAGTACTTC. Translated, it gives CATSRAQTGVDEQYF.

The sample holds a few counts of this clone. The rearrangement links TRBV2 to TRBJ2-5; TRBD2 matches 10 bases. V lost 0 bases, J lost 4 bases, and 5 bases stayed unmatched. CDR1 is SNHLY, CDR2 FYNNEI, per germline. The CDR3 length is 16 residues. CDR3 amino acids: CASSEAAASGRETQYF. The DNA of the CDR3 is TGTGCCAGCAGTGAAGCCGCGGCTAGCGGGAGAGAGACCCAGTACTTC.

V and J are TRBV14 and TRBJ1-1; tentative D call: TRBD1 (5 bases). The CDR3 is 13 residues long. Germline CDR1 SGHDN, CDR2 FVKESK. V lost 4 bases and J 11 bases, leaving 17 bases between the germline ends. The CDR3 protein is CASSPLRGLTAFF. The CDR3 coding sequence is TGTGCCAGCAGCCCCTTAAGGGGACTCACCGCTTTCTTT.

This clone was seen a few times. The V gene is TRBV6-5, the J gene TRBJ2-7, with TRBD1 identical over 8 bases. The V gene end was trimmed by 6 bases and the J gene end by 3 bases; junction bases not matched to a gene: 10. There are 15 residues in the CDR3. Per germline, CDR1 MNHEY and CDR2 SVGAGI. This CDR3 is CASRKEDRASYEQYF. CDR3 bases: TGTGCCAGCAGGAAAGAGGACAGGGCTAGCTACGAGCAGTACTTC.

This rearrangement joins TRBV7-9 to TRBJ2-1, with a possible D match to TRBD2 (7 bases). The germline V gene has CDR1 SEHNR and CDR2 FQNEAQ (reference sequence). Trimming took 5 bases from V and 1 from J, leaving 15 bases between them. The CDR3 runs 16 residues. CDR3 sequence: CASSPLGGASYNEQFF. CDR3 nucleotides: TGTGCCAGCAGCCCCCTAGGGGGGGCGTCCTACAATGAGCAGTTCTTC. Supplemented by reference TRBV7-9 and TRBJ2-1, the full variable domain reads DTGVSQNPRHKITKRGQNVTFRCDPISEHNRLYWYRQTLGQGPEFLTYFQNEAQLEKSRLLSDRFSAERPKGSFSTLEIQRTEQGDSAMYLCASSPLGGASYNEQFFGPGTRLTVL.

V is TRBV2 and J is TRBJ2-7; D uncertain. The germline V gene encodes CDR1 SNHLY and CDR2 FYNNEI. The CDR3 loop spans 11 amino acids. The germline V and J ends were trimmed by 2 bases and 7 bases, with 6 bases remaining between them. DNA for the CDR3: TGTGCCAGCAGTGAATTTCTAGAGCAGTACTTC. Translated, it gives CASSEFLEQYF.

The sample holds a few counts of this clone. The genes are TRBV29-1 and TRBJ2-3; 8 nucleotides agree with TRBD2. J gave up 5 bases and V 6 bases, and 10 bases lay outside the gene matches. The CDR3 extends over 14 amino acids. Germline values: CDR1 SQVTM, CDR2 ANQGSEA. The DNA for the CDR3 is TGCAGCGTGGAGACTAGCGAGAGTAGAGATACGCAGTATTTT. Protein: CSVETSESRDTQYF.

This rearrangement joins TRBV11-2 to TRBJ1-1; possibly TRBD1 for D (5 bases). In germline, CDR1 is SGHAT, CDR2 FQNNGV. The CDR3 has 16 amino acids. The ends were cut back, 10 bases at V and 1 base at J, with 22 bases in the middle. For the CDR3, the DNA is TGTGCCACTAAGCTTTCCGGGTCGCAGGGGAACACTGAAGCTTTCTTT. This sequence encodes CATKLSGSQGNTEAFF.

CDR3 amino acids: CASSFGGGSNTQYF. Written as DNA, the CDR3 is TGTGCCAGCAGTTTCGGCGGGGGCAGCAATACGCAGTATTTT. The V and J genes are TRBV27 and TRBJ2-3; D possibly corresponds to TRBD2 (7 bases). The CDR3 totals 14 residues. V gave up 3 bases and J gave up 7 bases, with 14 bases separating them. Germline V gene lookup returns CDR1 MNHEY and CDR2 SMNVEV (reference sequence).